Listed below are T cell receptor beta chains from one sample, sequenced in a study of shared clonotypes between healthy human individuals. TCRdb keeps only in-frame clones here, not all; method: immunoSEQ multiplex PCR. The profile shows 450,000 to 600,000 clones, 79% of them singletons. Sample: PBMCs. The receptors were sampled from a middle-aged woman in good health. Some clones in this sample may be carry-over from other donors' samples. CDR3s include the opening cysteine and the closing phenylalanine or tryptophan. The D gene is left open where the match is weak. A row's size may be missing; if present it is once, few, many or a size class.

d_gene	j_gene	len	abundance	v_gene	CDR3aa	CDR3nt
TRBD1	TRBJ2-7	11	.	TRBV14	CARATGYEQYF	TGTGCCAGGGCGACAGGGTACGAGCAGTACTTC
.	TRBJ2-5	14	few	TRBV5-4	CASSPTRGGETQYF	TGTGCCAGCAGCCCCACTAGGGGCGGGGAGACCCAGTACTTC
.	TRBJ1-1	12	.	TRBV18	CASSPGAAEAFF	TGTGCCAGCTCACCTGGGGCGGCGGAGGCTTTCTTT
TRBD1	TRBJ2-7	15	.	TRBV25-1	CASSDNRGRSYEQYF	TGTGCCAGCAGTGACAACAGGGGTAGGTCCTACGAGCAGTACTTC
.	TRBJ2-1	16	.	TRBV7-9	CASSSPSGPGGSEQFF	TGTGCCAGCAGCTCCCCGAGCGGGCCCGGTGGGAGTGAGCAGTTCTTC
.	TRBJ1-4	14	few	TRBV7-2	CASSLGGTNEKLFF	TGTGCCAGCAGCTTAGGGGGAACTAATGAAAAACTGTTTTTT
.	TRBJ2-7	13	.	TRBV28	CASSYAGNYEQYF	TGTGCCAGCAGTTACGCCGGGAACTACGAGCAGTACTTC
TRBD1	TRBJ2-1	15	.	TRBV5-1	CASSQQGAFSNEQFF	TGCGCCAGCAGCCAACAGGGGGCATTTAGCAATGAGCAGTTCTTC
TRBD1	TRBJ2-1	17	.	TRBV11-3	CASSLGVAGGLYNEQFF	TGTGCCAGCAGCTTAGGTGTAGCAGGGGGCTTGTACAATGAGCAGTTCTTC
TRBD1	TRBJ2-7	14	.	TRBV6-5	CASRRDRVTYEQYF	TGTGCCAGCAGGAGGGACAGGGTCACTTACGAGCAGTACTTC
.	TRBJ2-1	15	.	TRBV7-8	CASSGEVAVYNEQFF	TGTGCCAGCAGCGGAGAGGTAGCGGTCTACAATGAGCAGTTCTTC
TRBD1	TRBJ2-1	16	.	TRBV6-1	CASSETWTGVNNEQFF	TGTGCCAGCAGTGAAACCTGGACAGGGGTGAACAATGAGCAGTTCTTC
.	TRBJ2-2	13	.	TRBV5-1	CASSLAEGGELFF	TGCGCCAGCAGCTTGGCTGAAGGCGGGGAGCTGTTTTTT
.	TRBJ2-7	14	once	TRBV7-9	CASSLGGVSYEQYF	TGTGCCAGCAGCTTAGGCGGGGTATCCTACGAGCAGTACTTC
.	TRBJ2-6	19	.	TRBV7-9	CASSLVLGHLLSGANVLTF	TGTGCCAGCAGCTTAGTCCTGGGACACCTTTTGTCTGGGGCCAACGTCCTGACTTTC
.	TRBJ1-3	12	once	TRBV19	CASSTAGNTIYF	TGTGCCAGTAGTACCGCTGGAAACACCATATATTTT
TRBD2	TRBJ2-1	17	.	TRBV7-2	CASSLNEGVSGRDEQFF	TGTGCCAGCAGCTTAAATGAAGGAGTAAGCGGGAGGGATGAGCAGTTCTTC
.	TRBJ1-2	12	.	TRBV11-3	CASSLVGYGYTF	TGTGCCAGCAGCTTAGTGGGGTATGGCTACACCTTC
.	TRBJ2-3	14	.	TRBV6-5	CASRPTYSTDTQYF	TGTGCCAGCAGACCCACTTACTCCACAGATACGCAGTATTTT
TRBD1	TRBJ1-5	15	.	TRBV28	CASSVRTGVWQPQHF	TGTGCCAGCAGTGTCAGGACAGGGGTTTGGCAGCCCCAGCATTTT
TRBD1	TRBJ2-2	14	.	TRBV29-1	CSVNRDRNTGELFF	TGCAGCGTTAACAGGGACAGAAACACCGGGGAGCTGTTTTTT
.	TRBJ2-2	15	.	TRBV25-1	CASSVYAGLPGELFF	TGTGCCAGCAGTGTGTATGCAGGTCTACCCGGGGAGCTGTTTTTT
.	TRBJ1-1	16	.	TRBV19	CASGMPETGANTEAFF	TGTGCCAGTGGGATGCCTGAGACAGGAGCGAACACTGAAGCTTTCTTT
.	TRBJ1-5	17	.	TRBV4-1	CASSRYFWVAHNQPQHF	TGCGCCAGCAGCCGCTATTTCTGGGTCGCCCACAATCAGCCCCAGCATTTT